One sample yielded the 21 T cell receptor beta chains listed below, sequenced in a study of blood T cell repertoires in COVID-19. Generated by immunoSEQ multiplex PCR, the TCRdb table keeps only in-frame clones and is missing some. The sample lists approximately 140,000 clones, around 84% occurring once. The specimen was PBMCs or T cells enriched from blood (not recorded which). The receptors were gathered from a man aged 35 to 55 with acute COVID-19.

This chain joins TRBV5-8 and TRBJ1-1; D perhaps matches TRBD1 (5 bases). CDR3 length: 13 amino acids. CDR1 is SGHTS, CDR2 YDEGEE, per germline. The V end lost 4 bases, the J end lost 4 bases, and 11 bases lay between the germline ends. The CDR3 here is CASSALGATEAFF. The CDR3 DNA is TGTGCCAGCAGCGCCCTAGGGGCCACTGAAGCTTTCTTT.

The V and J genes are TRBV27 and TRBJ2-2; 9 bases fit TRBD1. The CDR3 contains 15 residues. The germline CDR1 and CDR2 sequences are MNHEY and SMNVEV (reference sequence). The V and J ends lost 5 bases and 4 bases, in that order; junction bases with no gene match: 5. The CDR3 nucleotides read TGTGCCAGCAGTCCCGGGACAGGGACCACCGGGGAGCTGTTTTTT. This sequence encodes CASSPGTGTTGELFF.

The chain couples TRBV6-5 to TRBJ1-5, with D maybe TRBD1 (6 bases). The CDR3 extends over 15 amino acids. Germline lookup yields CDR1 MNHEY and CDR2 SVGAGI. With 0 bases removed from V and 7 bases from J, the gap between germline ends came to 13 bases. In DNA, the CDR3 is TGTGCCAGCAGTTACTCGGCGGATCAGGGGCAGCCCCAGCATTTT. Translating it yields CASSYSADQGQPQHF.

J is TRBJ2-1 and V is TRBV5-1; 7 bases are a match to TRBD2. The CDR3 loop spans 16 amino acids. The germline V gene has CDR1 SGHRS and CDR2 YFSETQ. The junction had 12 bases not matched to a gene; V was cut back by 3 bases and J by 6 bases. The DNA for the CDR3 is TGCGCCAGCAGCTCTCTTCTTGCGGGAGAAGGCAATGAGCAGTTCTTC. It codes for CASSSLLAGEGNEQFF.

This clone occurred a few times. The identical CDR3 is also encoded by other nucleotide sequences in the sample. CDR3 coding DNA: TGTGCCAGCAGTGAGATAGGAACAGGGGGGAATTCACCCCTCCACTTT. Protein product: CASSEIGTGGNSPLHF. This chain uses TRBV6-1 with TRBJ1-6; TRBD1 matches at 8 bases. Per the germline V gene, CDR1 is MNHNS and CDR2 is SASEGT. The CDR3 runs 16 residues. The ends lost 3 bases at V and 7 bases at J; junction bases unmatched: 8.

This clone was observed a single time. The chain is built from TRBV21-1 and TRBJ1-1; no check of the table's D call, TRBD1, against the DNA was made. TRBV21-1 is assigned pseudogene status. The CDR3 totals 14 residues. The CDR3 region has the DNA TGTGCCAGGTGGGAACAGGGGTTGAACACTGAAGCTTTCTTT. This codes for CARWEQGLNTEAFF.

The chain is built from TRBV6-4 and TRBJ1-2; 10 bases align to TRBD1. J lost 5 bases, V lost 8 bases, and 14 bases had no gene match. CDR1 is MRHNA and CDR2 is SNTAGT in the germline V gene. This CDR3 contains 16 residues. CDR3: CASSPGTGDSTYGYTF. The CDR3, as DNA: TGTGCCAGCTCTCCCGGGACAGGGGACTCTACGTATGGCTACACCTTC.

The rearrangement uses TRBV11-2 and TRBJ2-3, with a possible D match to TRBD2 (5 bases). The CDR3 length is 15 residues. The germline CDR1 and CDR2 sequences are SGHAT and FQNNGV. The V and J ends lost 2 bases and 7 bases respectively, with 16 bases between them. The CDR3: CASSLSGALRNTQYF. CDR3 nucleotide sequence: TGTGCCAGCAGCTTAAGCGGCGCCCTGAGGAATACGCAGTATTTT.

The chain employs TRBV7-2 and TRBJ2-5; D not resolved. Trimming removed 3 bases from V and 2 bases from J, with 7 bases in between. CDR1 is SGHTA, CDR2 FQGNSA, per germline. The length of the CDR3 is 13 residues. The CDR3 sequence is CASSLSNQETQYF. The CDR3 coding sequence is TGTGCCAGCAGCTTGAGTAATCAAGAGACCCAGTACTTC.

The chain employs TRBV9 and TRBJ2-3; 8 bases map to TRBD2. Germline V gene data show CDR1 as SGDLS and CDR2 as YYNGEE. V shed 1 base and J 8 bases; nucleotides not matched to a gene: 6. The CDR3 spans 14 residues. CDR3 residues: CASSVHGGASTQYF. The DNA of the CDR3 is TGTGCCAGCAGCGTACACGGGGGGGCCAGTACGCAGTATTTT. The whole variable domain, remainder taken from reference TRBV9 and TRBJ2-3, is DSGVTQTPKHLITATGQRVTLRCSPRSGDLSVYWYQQSLDQGLQFLIQYYNGEERAKGNILERFSAQQFPDLHSELNLSSLELGDSALYFCASSVHGGASTQYFGPGTRLTVL.

The chain carries TRBV3-1 (or the pseudogene TRBV3-2) and TRBJ1-4; TRBD1 is a possible D gene (6 bases). The germline V and J ends were trimmed by 6 bases and 8 bases, with 10 bases remaining between them. Germline V gene lookup returns CDR1 LGHDT and CDR2 YNNKEL (reference sequence). The CDR3 totals 12 residues. In nucleotides, the CDR3 is TGTGCCAGCAGTCGGCAGGGGGAAAAACTGTTTTTT. This translates into CASSRQGEKLFF.

This clone has a single count. The chain couples TRBV29-1 to TRBJ2-7, with D maybe TRBD1 (5 bases). CDR1 is SQVTM and CDR2 is ANQGSEA in the germline V gene. The V end lost 4 bases, the J end lost 6 bases, and 16 bases lay between the germline ends. The CDR3 consists of 13 residues. The CDR3 loop is CSVVGRVYGEQYF. CDR3 DNA sequence: TGCAGCGTTGTAGGCAGGGTCTATGGCGAGCAGTACTTC.

This rearrangement joins TRBV10-1 to TRBJ1-2; 7 nucleotides align to TRBD1. CDR3 length: 13 residues. J gave up 4 bases and V 6 bases, and 5 bases lay outside the gene matches. From germline, CDR1 is WNHNN and CDR2 SYGVQD (reference sequence). The CDR3 here is CASSGQEGYGYTF. As DNA, the CDR3 is TGCGCCAGCAGCGGACAGGAAGGCTATGGCTACACCTTC.

The V call is TRBV7-2, the J call TRBJ2-1; 8 nucleotides line up with TRBD1. The CDR3 length is 15 residues. CDR1 is SGHTA, CDR2 FQGNSA, per germline. After removal of 5 bases from V and 1 base from J, the junction contained 4 bases not matched to a gene. The CDR3 nucleotides are TGTGCCAGCAGCCCGTGGACAGGGTCCTACAATGAGCAGTTCTTC. Protein: CASSPWTGSYNEQFF.

The gene calls are TRBV12-5 and TRBJ2-7; D may be TRBD2 (6 bases). The CDR3 spans 13 residues. The V gene's germline CDR1 is LGHNT and CDR2 FRNRAP. V shed 4 bases and J shed 2 bases, with 9 bases lying between them. The CDR3 DNA sequence: TGTGCTAGTGGTTCCGGGAGAGCCTACGAGCAGTACTTC. As protein: CASGSGRAYEQYF.

J is TRBJ2-2 and V is TRBV7-2; 7 nucleotides align to TRBD2. Germline V gives CDR1 SGHTA, CDR2 FQGNSA. J lost 5 bases, V lost 1 base, and 7 bases had no gene match. This CDR3 has 16 residues. CDR3: CASSLGGSPGTGELFF. The CDR3 DNA reads as TGTGCCAGCAGCTTAGGCGGGAGCCCGGGGACCGGGGAGCTGTTTTTT.

This chain uses TRBV18 with TRBJ1-1; D gene unclear. Germline V gives CDR1 KGHSH, CDR2 LQKENI. Trimming took off 3 bases at V and 2 bases at J, with 13 bases between the two ends. The CDR3 loop spans 15 amino acids. CDR3 residues: CASSPVADPNTEAFF. CDR3 coding DNA: TGTGCCAGCTCACCGGTGGCAGATCCTAACACTGAAGCTTTCTTT.

The chain couples TRBV19 to TRBJ1-1, with no clear D. This CDR3 is built from 12 residues. Germline V gene sequence: CDR1 LNHDA, CDR2 SQIVND (reference sequence). Trimming removed 8 bases at V and 2 bases at J, with 9 bases between. CDR3 sequence reads: CASGEANTEAFF. Here the CDR3 DNA reads TGTGCCAGTGGGGAGGCCAACACTGAAGCTTTCTTT.

V is TRBV9 and J is TRBJ2-3, with D perhaps TRBD2 (5 bases). The germline V and J ends were trimmed by 0 bases and 2 bases, with 7 bases remaining between them. Germline V gene sequence: CDR1 SGDLS, CDR2 YYNGEE. The CDR3 spans 14 residues. CDR3 DNA: TGTGCCAGCAGCGTAGGGACTTTCACAGATACGCAGTATTTT. Amino acids: CASSVGTFTDTQYF. Variable domain in full (rest from reference TRBV9 and TRBJ2-3): DSGVTQTPKHLITATGQRVTLRCSPRSGDLSVYWYQQSLDQGLQFLIQYYNGEERAKGNILERFSAQQFPDLHSELNLSSLELGDSALYFCASSVGTFTDTQYFGPGTRLTVL.

The chain combines TRBV29-1 with TRBJ2-4; no reliable D call. The germline V and J ends were trimmed by 4 bases and 0 bases, with 13 bases remaining between them. The CDR3 has 15 residues. Germline V lookup: CDR1 SQVTM, CDR2 ANQGSEA. The CDR3 DNA reads as TGCAGCGTTGTGGCAGGCAATCTAGCCAAAAACATTCAGTACTTC. Amino acid sequence: CSVVAGNLAKNIQYF.

V usage is TRBV7-9 and J usage is TRBJ2-1, with TRBD1 matching over 7 bases. Looked up from germline, CDR1 is SEHNR and CDR2 is FQNEAQ (reference sequence). CDR3 length equals 14 residues. With V trimmed by 2 bases and J by 8 bases, 6 bases remained unmatched. CDR3 loop: CASSLRGPGYEQFF. The CDR3, as DNA: TGTGCCAGCAGCTTAAGGGGGCCTGGTTATGAGCAGTTCTTC.